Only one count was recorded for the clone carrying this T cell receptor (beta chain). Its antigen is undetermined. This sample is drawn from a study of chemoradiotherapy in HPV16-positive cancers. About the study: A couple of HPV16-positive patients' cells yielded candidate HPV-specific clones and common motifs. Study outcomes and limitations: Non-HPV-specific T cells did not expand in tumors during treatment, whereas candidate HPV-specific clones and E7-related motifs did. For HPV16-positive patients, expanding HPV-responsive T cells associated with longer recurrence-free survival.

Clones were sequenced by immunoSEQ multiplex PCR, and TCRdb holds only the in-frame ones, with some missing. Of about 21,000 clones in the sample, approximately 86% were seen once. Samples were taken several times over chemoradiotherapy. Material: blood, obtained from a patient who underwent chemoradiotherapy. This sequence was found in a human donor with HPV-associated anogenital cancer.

CDR3: CASSLEGTGGREQYF. The CDR3 DNA is TGTGCCAGCAGCTTAGAAGGGACAGGGGGCCGAGAGCAGTACTTC. This sequence joins TRBV7-2 and TRBJ2-7, with TRBD1 matching over 12 bases. The CDR3 contains 15 residues. Germline-derived CDR1 and CDR2 are SGHTA and FQGNSA. V was clipped by 1 base and J by 7 bases; unmatched bases: 5.